This entry is about one T cell receptor (beta chain). These data are taken from a study of blood T cell repertoires in COVID-19. The overall study: Both acute and convalescent COVID-19 samples were obtained from the United States, Italy and Spain. T cells, B-cell-depleted T cells, or PBMCs supplied cDNA or gDNA.

In the authors' methods: For nucleated cells, counts were estimated from reference gene primer amplification. Sequenced by immunoSEQ multiplex PCR; TCRdb stores in-frame clones only, minus some. The V and J calls and clone size are taken from that table; D and trimming were inferred from the DNA. The data show a few hundred thousand clones, approximately 85% seen once. CDR3 size: 13 residues. V was pared by 4 bases and J by 1 base, with 5 bases between. Germline V gene lookup returns CDR1 MNHEY and CDR2 SMNVEV (reference sequence). The V and J genes are TRBV27 and TRBJ2-4, with D unresolved. This clonotype was obtained from a man between 50 and 59 years old with active or convalescent COVID-19. Sample: peripheral blood. The CDR3 DNA reads as TGTGCCAGCAGTTCAGTGGCCAAAAACATTCAGTACTTC. It encodes CASSSVAKNIQYF.